The rows below give T cell receptor beta chains drawn from one sample of a study of cytomegalovirus exposure and HLA in healthy donors. Measured with immunoSEQ multiplex PCR; TCRdb has only the in-frame clones, and not every one. Among approximately 89,000 clones, about 80% were seen once, and the ten largest hold about 9.3%. Source material: PBMCs. The receptors come from a human donor in good health. CDR3s include the opening cysteine and the closing phenylalanine or tryptophan. The D gene is left open where the match is weak. Not every row has a clone size; where given, it reads once, few, many or a size class.

d_gene | j_gene | abundance | v_gene | CDR3aa | CDR3nt
TRBD2 | TRBJ2-1 | - | TRBV5-6 | CASSLGSGREFF | TGTGCCAGCAGCTTAGGGAGCGGGAGAGAGTTCTTC
TRBD1 | TRBJ1-5 | - | TRBV28 | CASSPYGQGAAPQHF | TGTGCCAGCAGTCCCTACGGACAGGGCGCGGCGCCCCAGCATTTT
TRBD1 | TRBJ1-1 | few | TRBV16 | CASSPTGQLNTEAFF | TGTGCCAGCAGCCCAACGGGACAGCTGAACACTGAAGCTTTCTTT
TRBD2 | TRBJ2-1 | - | TRBV28 | CASSYPSGRVNEQFF | TGTGCCAGCAGTTACCCGAGCGGGAGGGTGAATGAGCAGTTCTTC
TRBD2 | TRBJ2-7 | - | TRBV19 | CASSRRTSGAYEQYF | TGTGCCAGTAGTAGGAGGACTAGCGGGGCCTACGAGCAGTACTTC
TRBD2 | TRBJ2-7 | - | TRBV14 | CASSQAPGGGNEQYF | TGTGCCAGCAGCCAAGCGCCGGGAGGGGGTAACGAGCAGTACTTC
- | TRBJ2-1 | medium-sized | TRBV6-4 | CASSLTRELPYNEQFF | TGTGCCAGCAGCCTAACCCGGGAACTCCCCTACAATGAGCAGTTCTTC
TRBD2 | TRBJ2-1 | - | TRBV29-1 | CSAPGLAGFNEQFF | TGCAGCGCCCCGGGACTAGCGGGCTTCAATGAGCAGTTCTTC
- | TRBJ2-7 | - | TRBV6-6 | CASRNQGNHYEQYF | TGTGCCAGCAGAAACCAGGGGAACCACTACGAGCAGTACTTC
TRBD1 | TRBJ2-3 | - | TRBV9 | CASSGGQGSTDTQYF | TGTGCCAGCAGCGGGGGACAGGGGAGCACAGATACGCAGTATTTT
TRBD1 | TRBJ1-5 | - | TRBV28 | CASRLGQGANQPQHF | TGTGCCAGCAGATTAGGACAGGGGGCTAATCAGCCCCAGCATTTT
TRBD2 | TRBJ2-5 | - | TRBV30 | CAWSVLTGTSGGETQYF | TGTGCCTGGAGTGTTCTGACTGGGACTAGCGGAGGGGAGACCCAGTACTTC
- | TRBJ2-7 | - | TRBV6-6 | CASSLAGATYEQYF | TGTGCCAGCAGTTTGGCAGGGGCAACCTACGAGCAGTACTTC
TRBD1 | TRBJ1-1 | few | TRBV28 | CASSLWGRGYTEAFF | TGTGCCAGCAGTTTATGGGGCAGGGGGTACACTGAAGCTTTCTTT
- | TRBJ2-7 | - | TRBV11-2 | CASSSGQFINYEQYF | TGTGCCAGCAGCTCCGGACAGTTCATAAACTACGAGCAGTACTTC
- | TRBJ1-2 | - | TRBV6-1 | CASSEAISVPRGYTF | TGTGCCAGCAGTGAAGCTATTTCGGTCCCGAGGGGCTACACCTTC
- | TRBJ1-5 | - | TRBV6-5 | CASSYSRVRNQPQHF | TGTGCCAGCAGTTACTCCAGGGTTCGCAATCAGCCCCAGCATTTT
- | TRBJ1-4 | - | TRBV25-1 | CASRTTTNEKLFF | TGTGCCAGCAGGACAACAACTAATGAAAAACTGTTTTTT
- | TRBJ2-3 | - | TRBV9 | CASSVFLTDTQYF | TGTGCCAGCAGCGTATTCCTCACAGATACGCAGTATTTT
- | TRBJ1-2 | - | TRBV25-1 | CASRQGNGYTF | TGTGCCAGCAGACAGGGTAATGGCTACACCTTC
- | TRBJ1-5 | once | TRBV18 | CASSTGLGNQPQHF | TGTGCCAGCTCCACAGGGCTAGGCAATCAGCCCCAGCATTTT
- | TRBJ1-1 | - | TRBV7-9 | CASSLLKDRNTEAFF | TGTGCCAGCAGCTTACTCAAGGACAGGAACACTGAAGCTTTCTTT
- | TRBJ1-1 | - | TRBV5-4 | CASSTVGTPEAFF | TGTGCCAGCAGCACAGTCGGGACACCCGAAGCTTTCTTT